This TCR beta chain originates from a study of shared clonotypes between healthy human individuals. About this clone itself: Antigen unknown.

Clones were read by immunoSEQ multiplex PCR, and TCRdb kept only the in-frame ones, dropping some. The data hold around 240,000 clones, with approximately 65% observed a single time. Whole-study findings and limits: Memory subsets generally showed smaller estimated richness than naive subsets did.

The junction had 3 bases not matched to a gene; V was cut back by 5 bases and J by 4 bases. CDR1 is SEHNR and CDR2 is FQNEAQ in the germline V gene (reference sequence). The length of the CDR3 is 14 residues. The chain uses TRBV7-9 and TRBJ2-3; 10 nucleotides line up with TRBD1. This TCR came from a man aged 25 to 45 in good health. Sequenced sample: memory CD4+ T cells sorted from blood. The subset denotes: CD45RA-negative fraction. The CDR3 nucleotides read TGTGCCAGCAGCAAGGGACAGGGGTCAGATACGCAGTATTTT. This codes for CASSKGQGSDTQYF.